Each of the 19 T cell receptor beta chains below was sequenced from the same sample in a study of OX40 agonist ivuxolimab in advanced cancers. Some clones are missing from TCRdb's copy, which holds only in-frame ones; the method was immunoSEQ multiplex PCR. The sample includes some 150,000 clones, just over 90% seen only once; the top ten take roughly 1.1%. The input for sequencing was CD4+ or CD8+ T cells sorted from blood, taken in a trial of the OX40 agonist ivuxolimab. These receptor sequences come from an adult with an advanced solid tumor such as melanoma, head and neck, liver or kidney cancer.

V usage is TRBV28 and J usage is TRBJ2-1; 9 positions match TRBD2. This CDR3 has 15 residues. The ends lost 7 bases at V and 6 bases at J; junction bases unmatched: 10. Per the germline V gene, CDR1 is MDHEN and CDR2 is SYDVKM. CDR3 residues: CASTNGAGGSNEQFF. CDR3 DNA sequence: TGTGCCAGCACTAACGGGGCGGGAGGGTCCAATGAGCAGTTCTTC.

The chain carries TRBV19 and TRBJ2-1; TRBD2 matches 9 bases. There are 17 residues in the CDR3. Unmatched junction bases numbered 8, after V lost 1 base and J lost 4 bases. Per germline, CDR1 LNHDA and CDR2 SQIVND (reference sequence). CDR3 loop: CASSIVGAGGNYNEQFF. In nucleotides, the CDR3 is TGTGCCAGTAGTATAGTGGGAGCGGGAGGAAATTACAATGAGCAGTTCTTC.

The genes are TRBV7-2 and TRBJ1-2, with D perhaps TRBD1 (5 bases). Germline V lookup: CDR1 SGHTA, CDR2 FQGNSA. This CDR3 contains 16 residues. Between the trimmed V and J ends, which lost 5 bases and 3 bases, there was a span of 19 bases. In DNA, the CDR3 is TGTGCCAGCAGCCCGGGGGGTGCAGGGAGGTACTATGGCTACACCTTC. It specifies CASSPGGAGRYYGYTF.

V gene TRBV9 combines with J gene TRBJ1-2, with D unclear. This CDR3 region has 14 residues. The ends were cut back, 0 bases at V and 8 bases at J, with 14 bases in the middle. Germline V gene data show CDR1 as SGDLS and CDR2 as YYNGEE. CDR3 DNA: TGTGCCAGCAGCGTAGATTGGGGTTTGGAGGGCTACACCTTC. Amino acids: CASSVDWGLEGYTF.

The chain is built from TRBV28 and TRBJ1-1; D is ambiguous. The CDR3 has 13 residues. V lost 5 bases to trimming and J lost 1 base, with 8 bases between them. CDR1 and CDR2 (germline): MDHEN, SYDVKM. The CDR3 DNA sequence: TGTGCCAGCAGTCCCGCTGGGAACACTGAAGCTTTCTTT. The encoded protein is CASSPAGNTEAFF. The variable domain in full, completed from reference TRBV28 and TRBJ1-1, reads DVKVTQSSRYLVKRTGEKVFLECVQDMDHENMFWYRQDPGLGLRLIYFSYDVKMKEKGDIPEGYSVSREKKERFSLILESASTNQTSMYLCASSPAGNTEAFFGQGTRLTVV.

V gene TRBV9 combines with J gene TRBJ2-3; D is perhaps TRBD2 (6 bases). V was pared by 4 bases and J by 6 bases, with 15 bases between. CDR3 length equals 14 residues. Germline V gene lookup returns CDR1 SGDLS and CDR2 YYNGEE. The CDR3 DNA sequence: TGTGCCAGCAGCCCGGACTATAAGTCGGATACGCAGTATTTT. Translation gives CASSPDYKSDTQYF.

The gene calls are TRBV15 and TRBJ2-2, with D perhaps assigned TRBD1 or TRBD2 (5 bases each). CDR1 is LNHNV, CDR2 YYDKDF, per germline (reference sequence). This CDR3 contains 16 residues. Deletions cut 1 base from V and 4 bases from J, with 13 bases between. This CDR3 is CATSRARGWGTGELFF. The CDR3, as DNA: TGTGCCACCAGCAGAGCCCGGGGCTGGGGCACCGGGGAGCTGTTTTTT.

This chain joins TRBV5-1 and TRBJ2-5; the match to TRBD2 covers 14 bases. Gene TRBJ2-7 matches the end of the DNA better, so the J call may be wrong. Germline-derived CDR1 and CDR2 are SGHRS and YFSETQ. CDR3 length: 17 residues. This CDR3 is CASSLGPGLAGVYEQYF. The DNA of the CDR3 is TGCGCCAGCAGCTTGGGCCCGGGACTAGCGGGAGTCTACGAGCAGTACTTC.

The chain uses TRBV30 and TRBJ2-3; 8 positions agree with TRBD1. The germline V gene has CDR1 GTSNPN and CDR2 SVGIG (reference sequence). The CDR3 length is 13 residues. V lost 4 bases, J lost 4 bases, and 4 bases stayed unmatched. The CDR3 region is CAWTLDRADTQYF. The CDR3 nucleotides read TGTGCCTGGACCTTGGACAGGGCAGATACGCAGTATTTT.

This sequence joins TRBV5-1 and TRBJ2-1; TRBD2 might be the D (6 bases). In germline, CDR1 is SGHRS, CDR2 YFSETQ. The germline V and J ends were trimmed by 0 bases and 5 bases, with 12 bases remaining between them. The CDR3 has 15 amino acids. CDR3 DNA sequence: TGCGCCAGCAGCTTGGGGCTAGCGAGAGACAATGAGCAGTTCTTC. Its translation: CASSLGLARDNEQFF.

The chain employs TRBV7-9 and TRBJ1-4, with a tentative D call TRBD1 (6 bases). The germline gives CDR1 SEHNR, CDR2 FQNEAQ (reference sequence). Between the trimmed V and J ends, which lost 5 bases and 6 bases, there was a span of 22 bases. This CDR3 is built from 17 residues. Written as DNA, the CDR3 is TGTGCCAGCAGCCGCCGGGACCCAGGGGACGGGGATGAAAAACTGTTTTTT. The encoded protein is CASSRRDPGDGDEKLFF.

CDR3: CASSLVGASGNTIYF. The CDR3 DNA sequence: TGTGCCAGCAGTTTAGTTGGAGCCTCTGGAAACACCATATATTTT. The V and J genes are TRBV6-6 and TRBJ1-3, with unresolved D. This CDR3 has 15 residues. Germline lookup yields CDR1 MNHNY and CDR2 SVGAGI (reference sequence). Trimming took 4 bases from V and 0 from J, leaving 10 bases between them.

The gene calls are TRBV2 and TRBJ1-3; TRBD1 agrees at 9 bases. The CDR3 sequence is 15 residues long. Germline V gene data show CDR1 as SNHLY and CDR2 as FYNNEI. V shed 7 bases, J shed 1 base, and the junction held 5 bases outside the gene matches. DNA of the CDR3: TGTGCCAGCACCGGGACAGGGAAATCTGGAAACACCATATATTTT. Encoded protein: CASTGTGKSGNTIYF. Together with reference TRBV2 and TRBJ1-3, the CDR3 gives the full variable domain: EPEVTQTPSHQVTQMGQEVILRCVPISNHLYFYWYRQILGQKVEFLVSFYNNEISEKSEIFDDQFSVERPDGSNFTLKIRSTKLEDSAMYFCASTGTGKSGNTIYFGEGSWLTVV.

This sequence joins TRBV10-2 and TRBJ1-3; D unresolved. Germline V gene sequence: CDR1 WSHSY, CDR2 SAAADI. CDR3 length: 14 amino acids. Trimming cost V 8 bases and J 0 bases, with 11 bases left between them. The CDR3 region has the DNA TGCGCCAGCTTCGGAGAAACCTCTGGAAACACCATATATTTT. Translation gives CASFGETSGNTIYF.

This clone was counted between two and nine times. The CDR3 coding sequence is TGCAGCGTTGAGGGAACTGAAGCTTTCTTT. It specifies CSVEGTEAFF. The chain links TRBV29-1 to TRBJ1-1; no clear D. The CDR3 has 10 residues. V lost 3 bases and J 5 bases, leaving 4 bases between the germline ends. CDR1 is SQVTM, CDR2 ANQGSEA, per germline.

The V call is TRBV5-1, the J call TRBJ2-3; D is possibly TRBD2 (5 bases). Per germline, CDR1 SGHRS and CDR2 YFSETQ. V shed 3 bases and J shed 2 bases, with 13 bases lying between them. The CDR3 length is 15 residues. CDR3 in DNA: TGCGCCAGCAGCTCCCTCGAGGGAGACACAGATACGCAGTATTTT. It yields the protein CASSSLEGDTDTQYF.

This chain connects TRBV5-1 to TRBJ2-5; TRBD2 agrees at 7 bases. Looked up from germline, CDR1 is SGHRS and CDR2 is YFSETQ. With V trimmed by 4 bases and J by 2 bases, 5 bases remained unmatched. The CDR3 is 14 residues long. This CDR3 is CASSLGGEQETQYF. CDR3 in DNA: TGCGCCAGCAGCCTTGGGGGGGAACAAGAGACCCAGTACTTC.

The V gene is TRBV30, the J gene TRBJ2-1; 7 positions agree with TRBD2. Looked up from germline, CDR1 is GTSNPN and CDR2 is SVGIG (reference sequence). CDR3 length: 14 amino acids. V lost 5 bases to trimming and J lost 5 bases; unmatched junction nucleotides: 9. For the CDR3, the DNA is TGTGCCTGGGGCGGGCCTGCGGGAGACAATGAGCAGTTCTTC. It codes for CAWGGPAGDNEQFF.

The CDR3 DNA reads TGTGCCAGCAGTAGCCTCGACAGGGCTGATTCACCCCTCCACTTT. It yields the protein CASSSLDRADSPLHF. The V gene is TRBV28, the J gene TRBJ1-6, with 7 positions matching TRBD1. Germline V gives CDR1 MDHEN, CDR2 SYDVKM. This CDR3 region has 15 residues. J was trimmed by 8 bases and V by 5 bases; bases with no gene match: 9.